Below, 16 T cell receptor beta chains from the same sample are listed, as sequenced in a study of radiotherapy plus CTLA-4 blockade in lung cancer. Here immunoSEQ multiplex PCR was the method, and the copy in TCRdb shows in-frame clones only, minus some. The sample lists around 26,000 clones, around 72% occurring once. The source material was peripheral blood, sampled from a patient treated with radiotherapy plus ipilimumab. The receptors were sampled from a human donor with non-small cell lung cancer who had stable disease on radiotherapy plus ipilimumab.

The J gene is TRBJ2-3, the V gene TRBV7-2, with 7 bases fitting TRBD1. There are 14 residues in the CDR3. The junction had 11 bases not matched to a gene; V was cut back by 6 bases and J by 8 bases. Germline CDR1 reads SGHTA; CDR2 reads FQGNSA. Written as DNA, the CDR3 is TGTGCCAGCAGACTAGGGGGCGCAGGGACTACGCAGTATTTT. Residues: CASRLGGAGTTQYF.

The gene calls are TRBV28 and TRBJ1-4, with 7 bases matching TRBD1. Trimming removed 2 bases from V and 6 bases from J; junction bases left unmatched: 12. The CDR3 spans 17 residues. The germline V gene encodes CDR1 MDHEN and CDR2 SYDVKM. The DNA of the CDR3 is TGTGCCAGCAGTTTAGGAAGGTCGACAGGGCTACATGAAAAACTGTTTTTT. Translated: CASSLGRSTGLHEKLFF.

Turning to this clone: Other nucleotide sequences from this sample produce the same CDR3. V and J are TRBV10-1 and TRBJ2-7, with D unclear. Germline CDR1 WNHNN, CDR2 SYGVQD (reference sequence). The CDR3 has 11 amino acids. The V end was cut by 0 bases, the J end by 7 bases, with 4 bases between. CDR3 in DNA: TGCGCCAGCAGTGAGTCCGGGGAGCAGTACTTC. Amino acids: CASSESGEQYF.

The V call is TRBV29-1, the J call TRBJ2-3; D unresolved. V dropped 4 bases and J dropped 3 bases, with 5 bases sitting between them. The V gene's germline CDR1 is SQVTM and CDR2 ANQGSEA. This CDR3 contains 11 residues. The CDR3 sequence: CSVVRTDTQYF. Here the CDR3 DNA reads TGCAGCGTTGTTAGGACAGATACGCAGTATTTT.

The CDR3 here is CATRGFTSGYQETQYF. As DNA, the CDR3 is TGTGCCACCAGGGGATTTACTAGCGGATATCAAGAGACCCAGTACTTC. The rearrangement joins TRBV5-4 to TRBJ2-5; 8 bases are a match to TRBD2. The length of the CDR3 is 16 residues. The V and J ends lost 9 bases and 2 bases, in that order; junction bases with no gene match: 15. CDR1 and CDR2 (germline): SGHNT, YYREEE (reference sequence).

This clone was found a few times. The gene calls are TRBV19 and TRBJ1-4, with TRBD1 identical over 7 bases. The germline gives CDR1 LNHDA, CDR2 SQIVND (reference sequence). V lost 5 bases and J lost 8; bases outside the gene matches: 11. The CDR3 is made up of 15 amino acids. The CDR3 here is CASSEFTAGGEKLFF. The CDR3 nucleotides are TGTGCCAGTAGTGAATTCACTGCAGGGGGGGAAAAACTGTTTTTT. Full variable domain (rest looked up from reference TRBV19 and TRBJ1-4): DGGITQSPKYLFRKEGQNVTLSCEQNLNHDAMYWYRQDPGQGLRLIYYSQIVNDFQKGDIAEGYSVSREKKESFPLTVTSAQKNPTAFYLCASSEFTAGGEKLFFGSGTQLSVL.

This chain connects TRBV6-4 to TRBJ2-1; D is possibly TRBD2 (5 bases). CDR1 and CDR2 from the germline V gene are MRHNA and SNTAGT. The V gene lost 2 bases and the J gene lost 7 bases, with 12 bases spanning the gap. This CDR3 region has 14 residues. DNA for the CDR3: TGTGCCAGCAGTGACCTAGGGAGAGGGAATGAGCAGTTCTTC. Protein product: CASSDLGRGNEQFF.

The J gene is TRBJ1-2, the V gene TRBV7-3; 11 bases are a match to TRBD1. The V gene's germline CDR1 is SGHTA and CDR2 FQGTGA. This CDR3 contains 15 residues. Trimming removed 3 bases from V and 4 bases from J; junction bases left unmatched: 4. Here the CDR3 DNA reads TGTGCCAGCAGCTTCTCGGGACAGGGGGGCTATGGCTACACCTTC. Amino acids: CASSFSGQGGYGYTF.

The genes are TRBV7-6 and TRBJ2-2; D might be TRBD1 (5 bases). With 1 base removed from V and 1 base from J, the gap between germline ends came to 13 bases. This CDR3 comprises 17 residues. From germline, CDR1 is SGHVS and CDR2 FNYEAQ. CDR3 sequence (DNA): TGTGCCAGCAGCTTAGGTGGGGCGCGGCAGAACACCGGGGAGCTGTTTTTT. Its protein product is CASSLGGARQNTGELFF.

The chain is built from TRBV7-6 and TRBJ1-2; D might be TRBD1 (5 bases). Trimming removed 3 bases from V and 7 bases from J, with 15 bases in between. The germline V gene encodes CDR1 SGHVS and CDR2 FNYEAQ. The CDR3 covers 14 residues. The CDR3 sequence: CASSLSRQGGGYTF. CDR3 DNA sequence: TGTGCCAGCAGCTTGTCACGGCAGGGAGGTGGCTACACCTTC.

The rearrangement uses TRBV11-3 and TRBJ2-7; 8 nucleotides align to TRBD1. CDR1 is SGHNT, CDR2 YENEEA, per germline. The CDR3 is made up of 14 amino acids. V trimming: 4 bases; J trimming: 2 bases; junction bases outside the gene matches: 4. The CDR3 region has the DNA TGTGCCAGCAGCTGGGGACAGGCTCCCTACGAGCAGTACTTC. It codes for CASSWGQAPYEQYF.

This clone was observed a handful of times. The chain links TRBV6-1 to TRBJ2-3, with D tentatively TRBD1 (6 bases). This CDR3 contains 15 residues. Trimming removed 1 base from V and 1 base from J, with 9 bases in between. The germline V gene has CDR1 MNHNS and CDR2 SASEGT. The CDR3 protein is CASSEEGVGTDTQYF. In nucleotides, the CDR3 is TGTGCCAGCAGTGAAGAGGGGGTTGGCACAGATACGCAGTATTTT.

This chain connects TRBV27 to TRBJ2-5; no clear D. Near its end, the DNA agrees better with TRBJ2-7, so the J call may be wrong. The V gene's germline CDR1 is MNHEY and CDR2 SMNVEV (reference sequence). The CDR3 consists of 15 residues. CDR3 protein: CASSLSPGVTYEQYF. The CDR3, as DNA: TGTGCCAGCAGTTTATCCCCTGGGGTTACCTACGAGCAGTACTTC.

V gene TRBV7-2 combines with J gene TRBJ2-3, with 7 bases fitting TRBD2. The CDR3 totals 16 residues. From germline, CDR1 is SGHTA and CDR2 FQGNSA. The V gene end was trimmed by 2 bases and the J gene end by 2 bases; junction bases not matched to a gene: 7. CDR3 DNA sequence: TGTGCCAGCAGCTTAAAGAAGCGGGGACCCACAGATACGCAGTATTTT. Its translation: CASSLKKRGPTDTQYF.

The V call is TRBV19, the J call TRBJ1-6; a possible D gene is TRBD1 (5 bases). The V and J ends lost 8 bases and 7 bases respectively, with 12 bases between them. This CDR3 has 13 residues. Germline-derived CDR1 and CDR2 are LNHDA and SQIVND (reference sequence). The chain's CDR3 is CASGDQGNSPLHF. In DNA, the CDR3 is TGTGCCAGTGGCGATCAGGGCAATTCACCCCTCCACTTT. Looking up the rest from reference TRBV19 and TRBJ1-6 gives the full variable domain: DGGITQSPKYLFRKEGQNVTLSCEQNLNHDAMYWYRQDPGQGLRLIYYSQIVNDFQKGDIAEGYSVSREKKESFPLTVTSAQKNPTAFYLCASGDQGNSPLHFGNGTRLTVT.

The chain combines TRBV5-6 with TRBJ2-5, with D possibly being TRBD1 (6 bases). This CDR3 comprises 14 residues. The ends were cut back, 4 bases at V and 1 base at J, with 11 bases in the middle. Looked up from germline, CDR1 is SGHDT and CDR2 is YYEEEE. The CDR3 DNA sequence: TGTGCCAGCAGCGTAGACAGGATCCAAGAGACCCAGTACTTC. It yields the protein CASSVDRIQETQYF.